The 4 T cell receptor beta chains below were found in one sample sequenced in a study of blood T cell repertoires in COVID-19. The method was immunoSEQ multiplex PCR; TCRdb's version includes in-frame clones alone and lacks a portion of them. The sample lists 310,000 or so clones; around 85% were seen once. Sequencing was carried out using peripheral blood. Receptor source: a woman in her 30s who had recovered from COVID-19.

Notes on this clone: The junction differs from germline at one of its ends, possibly a read error. V is TRBV20-1 and J is TRBJ1-2, with 8 bases that match TRBD1. This CDR3 comprises 10 residues. CDR1 is DFQATT and CDR2 is SNEGSKA in the germline V gene (reference sequence). CDR3 region: CSANPGQVLF. The CDR3 DNA sequence: TGCAGTGCGAATCCGGGACAGGTTCTCTTC.

The chain combines TRBV5-6 with TRBJ2-3; the match to TRBD2 covers 9 bases. Trimming took 5 bases from V and 14 from J; bases not matched to a gene: 12. The CDR3 extends over 13 amino acids. The germline CDR1 and CDR2 sequences are SGHDT and YYEEEE. The CDR3 DNA reads TGTGCCAGCAGGCCCTGGCGGCTAGCGGGGTTGTATTTT. As protein: CASRPWRLAGLYF.

This clone has only one observation. The chain couples TRBV2 to TRBJ1-3, with 7 bases fitting TRBD1. V shed 7 bases and J 0 bases; nucleotides not matched to a gene: 9. From germline, CDR1 is SNHLY and CDR2 FYNNEI. The CDR3 runs to 16 residues. In nucleotides, the CDR3 is TGTGCCAGCACCACTATCAGGGGGTTCTCTGGAAACACCATATATTTT. Its translation is CASTTIRGFSGNTIYF.

V usage is TRBV10-2 and J usage is TRBJ2-7, with 8 nucleotides matching TRBD2. Per germline, CDR1 WSHSY and CDR2 SAAADI. The CDR3 covers 18 residues. V was clipped by 7 bases and J by 0 bases; unmatched bases: 17. DNA of the CDR3: TGCGCCAGCACCTCTATAGCGGGGACCACGTTTTCCTCCTACGAGCAGTACTTC. Amino acids: CASTSIAGTTFSSYEQYF.